One and the same sample provided the 3 T cell receptor beta chains below, sequenced in a study of blood T cell repertoires in COVID-19. The data were produced by immunoSEQ multiplex PCR, yet TCRdb's version contains in-frame clones alone and is incomplete. This sample carries 95,000 to 150,000 clones, around 87% of them seen once, and the ten largest clones take 2% to 2.5%. The specimen was peripheral blood. Receptors originate from a woman between 50 and 59 years old with acute or convalescent COVID-19.

The rearrangement uses TRBV29-1 and TRBJ2-7; 7 bases line up with TRBD1. J was trimmed by 1 base and V by 7 bases; bases with no gene match: 4. The CDR3 has 12 amino acids. Germline assignment: CDR1 SQVTM and CDR2 ANQGSEA. The CDR3 region is CSGTGLSYEQYF. The CDR3 region has the DNA TGCAGCGGGACAGGTCTTTCCTACGAGCAGTACTTC.

CDR3 residues: CASSSRHREGNTEAFF. In nucleotides, the CDR3 is TGTGCCAGCAGCTCCCGTCACAGGGAGGGGAACACTGAAGCTTTCTTT. The chain employs TRBV7-6 and TRBJ1-1, with D maybe TRBD1 (6 bases). V dropped 4 bases and J dropped 1 base, with 16 bases sitting between them. CDR3 length equals 16 residues. From germline, CDR1 is SGHVS and CDR2 FNYEAQ.

The chain couples TRBV6-6 to TRBJ2-2; D call uncertain. With 7 bases removed from V and 4 bases from J, the gap between germline ends came to 19 bases. The germline gives CDR1 MNHNY, CDR2 SVGAGI (reference sequence). The length of the CDR3 is 16 residues. In nucleotides, the CDR3 is TGTGCCAGCACTACGACATTATTGGAATTCACCGGGGAGCTGTTTTTT. Residues: CASTTTLLEFTGELFF.